The 3 T cell receptor beta chains reported below all come from one sample, sequenced in a study of beta chain features in type 1 diabetes. Sequenced material consisted of expressed TCRB transcripts (all of the isolated RNA was reverse transcribed). TCRdb's table, derived via immunoSEQ multiplex PCR, lists solely in-frame clones and lacks some. In the table there are 25,000 to 30,000 clones, 65% of which are singletons. Antigens of these TCRs are unknown. Study-level findings and limits: Among all four CD4+ subsets, Type 1 diabetes patients had TCRB CDR3s that were moderately but significantly shorter.

Material: Tregs from blood. Source of these receptors: a woman aged 25 to 39 with type 1 diabetes.

The rearrangement uses TRBV11-2 and TRBJ2-2; 9 bases align to TRBD2. Germline V gene lookup returns CDR1 SGHAT and CDR2 FQNNGV. Unmatched junction bases numbered 18, after V lost 5 bases and J lost 5 bases. The CDR3 covers 19 residues. Written as DNA, the CDR3 is TGTGCCAGCAGCCTCCGGGGGCGACTAGCGGATAGGGGGACCGGGGAGCTGTTTTTT. Its protein is CASSLRGRLADRGTGELFF.

This clone showed up just a few times. V gene TRBV2 combines with J gene TRBJ2-2; the D gene is possibly TRBD1 (6 bases). Germline V gene sequence: CDR1 SNHLY, CDR2 FYNNEI. The CDR3 runs to 14 residues. V was shortened by 11 bases and J by 6 bases, with 19 bases between the two germline ends. Here the CDR3 DNA reads TGTGCCGGCTTGGACAGCTTGATCTCCGGGGAGCTGTTTTTT. It encodes CAGLDSLISGELFF.

The genes are TRBV28 and TRBJ1-5; maybe TRBD1 (5 bases). The CDR3 is 15 residues long. Germline assignment: CDR1 MDHEN and CDR2 SYDVKM. The V and J ends lost 0 bases and 9 bases respectively, with 15 bases between them. CDR3: CASSLWEAGQGPQHF. The CDR3 bases are TGTGCCAGCAGTTTATGGGAAGCGGGGCAGGGGCCCCAGCATTTT.